This T cell receptor beta chain was documented in a study of a mutant IDH1 vaccine in newly diagnosed glioma. Germline CDR1 is SQVTM and CDR2 is ANQGSEA. The CDR3 is 17 amino acids. V trimming: 5 bases; J trimming: 5 bases; junction bases outside the gene matches: 19. A word on this clone: Its specificity is unknown.

Points from the study as a whole: Vaccination elicited immune responses in approximately 92% of patients. With respect to changes in top peripheral T cell clonotypes, pseudoprogression seemed unrelated.

Noted time point: week 23, last vaccination. Topical imiquimod was applied with each vaccine dose, which held 300 ug of mutant IDH1 20-mer peptide. This table comes from immunoSEQ multiplex PCR, and its TCRdb copy is limited to in-frame clones, with some not included. The sample holds under 45,000 clones, about 76% seen once. The TCR sequence derives from a man between 45 and 60 years old with glioma. The J gene is TRBJ2-7, the V gene TRBV29-1; 9 bases are shared with TRBD1. The specimen was PBMCs, collected from a glioma patient whose treatment included an IDH1 peptide vaccine. The CDR3 DNA follows: TGCAGCGTTATTGTCCGATCTGGAGGACAGGGGTTCAACGAGCAGTACTTC. Its protein product is CSVIVRSGGQGFNEQYF.